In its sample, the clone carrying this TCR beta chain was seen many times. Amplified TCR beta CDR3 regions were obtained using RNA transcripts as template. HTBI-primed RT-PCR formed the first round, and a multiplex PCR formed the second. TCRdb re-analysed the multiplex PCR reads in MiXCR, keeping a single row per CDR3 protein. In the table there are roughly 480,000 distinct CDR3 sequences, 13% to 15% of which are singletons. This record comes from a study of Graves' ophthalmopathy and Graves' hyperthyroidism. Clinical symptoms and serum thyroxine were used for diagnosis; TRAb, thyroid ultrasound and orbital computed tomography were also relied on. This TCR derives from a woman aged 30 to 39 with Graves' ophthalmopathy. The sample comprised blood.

CDR3 amino acids: CASSANPTVYEQYF. CDR3 in DNA: TGTGCCAGCAGTGCTAACCCGACTGTCTACGAGCAGTACTTC. V gene TRBV6-1 combines with J gene TRBJ2-7; no reliable D call. CDR1 and CDR2 from the germline V gene are MNHNS and SASEGT. The CDR3 loop spans 14 amino acids. The germline V and J ends were trimmed by 4 bases and 3 bases, with 13 bases remaining between them.